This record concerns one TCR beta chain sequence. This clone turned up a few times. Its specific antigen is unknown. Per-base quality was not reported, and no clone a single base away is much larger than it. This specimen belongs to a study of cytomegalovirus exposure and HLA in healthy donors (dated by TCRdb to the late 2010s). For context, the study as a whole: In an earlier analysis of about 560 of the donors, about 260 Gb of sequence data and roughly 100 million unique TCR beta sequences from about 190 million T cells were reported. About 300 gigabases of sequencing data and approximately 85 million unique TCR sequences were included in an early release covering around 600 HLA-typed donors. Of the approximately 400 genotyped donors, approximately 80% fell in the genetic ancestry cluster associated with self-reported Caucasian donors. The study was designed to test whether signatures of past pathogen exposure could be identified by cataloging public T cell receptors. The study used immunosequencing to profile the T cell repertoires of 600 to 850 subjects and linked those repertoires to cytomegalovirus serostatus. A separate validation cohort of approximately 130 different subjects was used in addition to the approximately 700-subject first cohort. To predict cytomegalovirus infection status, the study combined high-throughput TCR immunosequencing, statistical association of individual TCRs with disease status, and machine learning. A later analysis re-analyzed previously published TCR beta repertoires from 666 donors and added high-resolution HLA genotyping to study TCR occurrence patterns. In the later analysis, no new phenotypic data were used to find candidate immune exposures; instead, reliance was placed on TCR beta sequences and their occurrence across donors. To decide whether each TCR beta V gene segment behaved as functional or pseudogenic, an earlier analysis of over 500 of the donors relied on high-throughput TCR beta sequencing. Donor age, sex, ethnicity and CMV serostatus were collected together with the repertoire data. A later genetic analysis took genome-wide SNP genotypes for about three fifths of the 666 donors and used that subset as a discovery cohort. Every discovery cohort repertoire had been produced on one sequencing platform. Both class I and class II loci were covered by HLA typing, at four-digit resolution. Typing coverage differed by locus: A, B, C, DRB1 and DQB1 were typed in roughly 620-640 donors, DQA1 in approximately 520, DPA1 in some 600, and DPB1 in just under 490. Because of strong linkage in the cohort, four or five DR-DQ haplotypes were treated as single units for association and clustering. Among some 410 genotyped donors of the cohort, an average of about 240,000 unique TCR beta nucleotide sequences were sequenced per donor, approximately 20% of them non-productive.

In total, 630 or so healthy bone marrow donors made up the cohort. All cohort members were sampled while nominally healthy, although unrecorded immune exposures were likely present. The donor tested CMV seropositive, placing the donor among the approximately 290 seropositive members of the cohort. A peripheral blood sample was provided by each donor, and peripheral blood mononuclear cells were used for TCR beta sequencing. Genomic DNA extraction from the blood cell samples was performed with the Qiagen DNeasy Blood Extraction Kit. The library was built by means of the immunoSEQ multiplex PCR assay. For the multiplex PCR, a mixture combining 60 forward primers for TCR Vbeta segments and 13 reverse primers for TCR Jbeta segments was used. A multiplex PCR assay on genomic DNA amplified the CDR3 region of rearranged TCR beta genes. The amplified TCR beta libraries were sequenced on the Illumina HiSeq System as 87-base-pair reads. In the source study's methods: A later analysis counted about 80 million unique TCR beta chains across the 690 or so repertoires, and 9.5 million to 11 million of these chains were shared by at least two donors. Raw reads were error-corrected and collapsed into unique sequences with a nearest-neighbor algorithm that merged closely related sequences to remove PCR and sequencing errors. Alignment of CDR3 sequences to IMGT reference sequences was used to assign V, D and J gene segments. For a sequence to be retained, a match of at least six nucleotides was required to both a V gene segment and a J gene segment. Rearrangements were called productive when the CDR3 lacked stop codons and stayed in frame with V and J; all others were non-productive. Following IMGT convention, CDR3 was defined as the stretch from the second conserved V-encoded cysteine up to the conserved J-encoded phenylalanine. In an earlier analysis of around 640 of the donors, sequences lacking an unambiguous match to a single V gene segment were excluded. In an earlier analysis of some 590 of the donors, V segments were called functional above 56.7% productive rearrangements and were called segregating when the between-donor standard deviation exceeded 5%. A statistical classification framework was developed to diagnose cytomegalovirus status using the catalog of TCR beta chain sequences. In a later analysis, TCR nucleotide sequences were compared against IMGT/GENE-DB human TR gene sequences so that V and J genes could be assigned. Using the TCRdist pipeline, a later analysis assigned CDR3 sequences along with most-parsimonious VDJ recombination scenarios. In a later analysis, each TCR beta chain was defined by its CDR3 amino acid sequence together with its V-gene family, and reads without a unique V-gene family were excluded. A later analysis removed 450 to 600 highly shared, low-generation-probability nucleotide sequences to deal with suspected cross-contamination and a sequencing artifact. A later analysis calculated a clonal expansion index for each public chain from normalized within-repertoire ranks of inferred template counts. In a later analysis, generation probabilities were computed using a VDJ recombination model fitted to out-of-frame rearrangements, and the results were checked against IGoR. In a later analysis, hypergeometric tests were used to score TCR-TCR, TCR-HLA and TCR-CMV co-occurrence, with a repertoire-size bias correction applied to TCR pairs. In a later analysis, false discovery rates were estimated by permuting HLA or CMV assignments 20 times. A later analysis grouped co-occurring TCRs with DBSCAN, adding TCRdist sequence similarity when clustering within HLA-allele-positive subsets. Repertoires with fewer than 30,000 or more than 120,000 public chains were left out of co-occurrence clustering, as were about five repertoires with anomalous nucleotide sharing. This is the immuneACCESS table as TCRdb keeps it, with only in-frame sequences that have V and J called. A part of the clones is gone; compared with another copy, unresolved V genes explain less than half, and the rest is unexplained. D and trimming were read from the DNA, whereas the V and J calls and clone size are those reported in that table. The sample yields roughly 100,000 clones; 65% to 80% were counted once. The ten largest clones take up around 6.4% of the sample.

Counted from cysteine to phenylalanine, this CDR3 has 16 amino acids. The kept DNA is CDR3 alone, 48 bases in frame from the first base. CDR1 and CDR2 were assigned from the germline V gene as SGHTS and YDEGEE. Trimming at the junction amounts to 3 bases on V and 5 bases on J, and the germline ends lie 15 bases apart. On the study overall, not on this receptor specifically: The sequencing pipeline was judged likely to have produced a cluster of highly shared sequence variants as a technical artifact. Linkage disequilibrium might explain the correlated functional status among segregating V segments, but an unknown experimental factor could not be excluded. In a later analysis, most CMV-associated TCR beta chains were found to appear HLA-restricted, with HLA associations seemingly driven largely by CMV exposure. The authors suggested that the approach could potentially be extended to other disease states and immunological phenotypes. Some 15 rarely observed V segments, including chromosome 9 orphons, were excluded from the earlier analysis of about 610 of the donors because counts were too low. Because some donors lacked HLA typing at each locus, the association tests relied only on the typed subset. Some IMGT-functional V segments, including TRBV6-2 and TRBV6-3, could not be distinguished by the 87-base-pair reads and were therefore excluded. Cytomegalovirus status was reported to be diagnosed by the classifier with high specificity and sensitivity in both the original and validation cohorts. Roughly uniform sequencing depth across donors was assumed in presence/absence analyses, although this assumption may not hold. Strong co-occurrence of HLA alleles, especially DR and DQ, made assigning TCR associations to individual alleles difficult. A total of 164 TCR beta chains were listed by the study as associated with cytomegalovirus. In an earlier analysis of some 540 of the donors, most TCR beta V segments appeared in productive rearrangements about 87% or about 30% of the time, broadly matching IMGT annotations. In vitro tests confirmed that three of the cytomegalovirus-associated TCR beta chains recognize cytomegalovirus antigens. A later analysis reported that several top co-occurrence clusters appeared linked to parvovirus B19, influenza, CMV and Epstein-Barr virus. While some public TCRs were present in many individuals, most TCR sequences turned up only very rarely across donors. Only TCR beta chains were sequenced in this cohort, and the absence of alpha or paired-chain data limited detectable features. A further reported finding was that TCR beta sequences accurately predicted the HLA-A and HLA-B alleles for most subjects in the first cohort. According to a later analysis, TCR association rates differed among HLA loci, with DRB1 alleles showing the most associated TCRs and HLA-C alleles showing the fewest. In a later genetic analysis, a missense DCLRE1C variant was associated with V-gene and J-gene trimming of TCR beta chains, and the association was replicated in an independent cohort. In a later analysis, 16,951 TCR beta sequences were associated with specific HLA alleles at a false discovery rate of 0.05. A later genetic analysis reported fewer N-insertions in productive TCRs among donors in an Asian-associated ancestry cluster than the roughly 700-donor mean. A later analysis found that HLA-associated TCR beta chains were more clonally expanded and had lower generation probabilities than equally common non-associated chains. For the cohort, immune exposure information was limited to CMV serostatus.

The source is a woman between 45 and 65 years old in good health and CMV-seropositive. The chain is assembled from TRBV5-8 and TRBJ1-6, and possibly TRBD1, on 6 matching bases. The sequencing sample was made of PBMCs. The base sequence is TGTGCCAGCAGCTCCGACCCTGGGGGCAATAATTCACCCCTCCACTTT. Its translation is CASSSDPGGNNSPLHF.